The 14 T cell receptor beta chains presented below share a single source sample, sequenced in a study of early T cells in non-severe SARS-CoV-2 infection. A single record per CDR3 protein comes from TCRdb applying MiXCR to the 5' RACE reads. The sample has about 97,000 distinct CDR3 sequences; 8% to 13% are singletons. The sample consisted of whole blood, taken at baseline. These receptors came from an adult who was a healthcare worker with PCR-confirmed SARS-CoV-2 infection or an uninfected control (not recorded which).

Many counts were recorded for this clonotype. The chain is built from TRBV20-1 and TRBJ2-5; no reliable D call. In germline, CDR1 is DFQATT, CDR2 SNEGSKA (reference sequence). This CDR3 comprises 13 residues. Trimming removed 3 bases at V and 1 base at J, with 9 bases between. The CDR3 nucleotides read TGCAGTGCTAGCCCGACTTCCCAAGAGACCCAGTACTTC. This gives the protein CSASPTSQETQYF.

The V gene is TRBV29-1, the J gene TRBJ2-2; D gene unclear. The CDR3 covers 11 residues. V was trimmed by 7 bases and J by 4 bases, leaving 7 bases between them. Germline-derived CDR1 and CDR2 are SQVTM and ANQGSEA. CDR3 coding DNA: TGCAGCGCCAGCAGCACCGGGGAGCTGTTTTTT. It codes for CSASSTGELFF.

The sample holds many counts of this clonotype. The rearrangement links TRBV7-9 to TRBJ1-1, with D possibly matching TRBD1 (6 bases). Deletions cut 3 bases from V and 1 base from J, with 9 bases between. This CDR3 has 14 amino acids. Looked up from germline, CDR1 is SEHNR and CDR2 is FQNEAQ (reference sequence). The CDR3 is CASSFPGQNTEAFF. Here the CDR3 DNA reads TGTGCCAGCAGCTTCCCGGGACAGAACACTGAAGCTTTCTTT.

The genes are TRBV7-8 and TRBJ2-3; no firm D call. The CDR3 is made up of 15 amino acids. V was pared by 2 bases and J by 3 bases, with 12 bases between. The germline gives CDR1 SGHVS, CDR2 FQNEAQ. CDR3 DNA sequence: TGTGCCAGCAGCTTAACGGTACAACCGACAGATACGCAGTATTTT. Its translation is CASSLTVQPTDTQYF.

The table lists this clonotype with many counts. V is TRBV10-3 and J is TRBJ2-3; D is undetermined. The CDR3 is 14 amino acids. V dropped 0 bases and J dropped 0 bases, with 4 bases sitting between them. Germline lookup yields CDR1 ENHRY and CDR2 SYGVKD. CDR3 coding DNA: TGTGCCATCAGTGAGTCGAGAAGCACAGATACGCAGTATTTT. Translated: CAISESRSTDTQYF.

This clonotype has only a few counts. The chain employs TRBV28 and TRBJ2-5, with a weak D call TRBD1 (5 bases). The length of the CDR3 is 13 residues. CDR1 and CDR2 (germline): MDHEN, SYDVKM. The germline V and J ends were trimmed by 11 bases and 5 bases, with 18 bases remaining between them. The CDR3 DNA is TGTGCCGTGGGGCGGAACCGAGTGGAGACCCAGTACTTC. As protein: CAVGRNRVETQYF.

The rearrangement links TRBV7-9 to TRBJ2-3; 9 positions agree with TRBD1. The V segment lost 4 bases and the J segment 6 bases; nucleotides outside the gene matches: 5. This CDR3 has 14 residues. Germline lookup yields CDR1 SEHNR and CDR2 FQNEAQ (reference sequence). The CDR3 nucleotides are TGTGCCAGCAGCTCCTGGGACAGGGTTGATACGCAGTATTTT. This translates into CASSSWDRVDTQYF. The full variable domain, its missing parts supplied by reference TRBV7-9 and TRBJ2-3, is DTGVSQNPRHKITKRGQNVTFRCDPISEHNRLYWYRQTLGQGPEFLTYFQNEAQLEKSRLLSDRFSAERPKGSFSTLEIQRTEQGDSAMYLCASSSWDRVDTQYFGPGTRLTVL.

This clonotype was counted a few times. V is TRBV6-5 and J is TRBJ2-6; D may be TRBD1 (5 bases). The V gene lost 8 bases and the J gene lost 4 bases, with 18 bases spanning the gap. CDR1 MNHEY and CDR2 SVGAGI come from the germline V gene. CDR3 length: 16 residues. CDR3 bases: TGTGCCAGCTCCTCGCAGGGCGGTCCCGGGGCCAACGTCCTGACTTTC. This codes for CASSSQGGPGANVLTF.

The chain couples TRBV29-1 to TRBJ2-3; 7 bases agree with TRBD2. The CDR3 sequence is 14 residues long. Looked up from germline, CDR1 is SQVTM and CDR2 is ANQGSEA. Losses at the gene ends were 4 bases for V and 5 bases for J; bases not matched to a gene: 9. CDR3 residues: CSVAYAGAIDTQYF. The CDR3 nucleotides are TGCAGCGTTGCGTACGCGGGAGCTATAGATACGCAGTATTTT.

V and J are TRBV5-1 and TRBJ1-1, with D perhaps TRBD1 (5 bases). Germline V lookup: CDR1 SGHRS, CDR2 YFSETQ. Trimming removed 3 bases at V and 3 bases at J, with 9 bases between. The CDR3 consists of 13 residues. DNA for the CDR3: TGCGCCAGCAGCTGGACGACAGACACTGAAGCTTTCTTT. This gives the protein CASSWTTDTEAFF.

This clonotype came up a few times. CDR3 sequence: CASSQPAATYEQYF. The CDR3 DNA sequence: TGCGCCAGCAGCCAACCGGCGGCTACCTACGAGCAGTACTTC. The V call is TRBV4-1, the J call TRBJ2-7; D unresolved. CDR3 size: 14 residues. The ends were cut back, 2 bases at V and 2 bases at J, with 10 bases in the middle. Germline V lookup: CDR1 MGHRA, CDR2 YSYEKL.

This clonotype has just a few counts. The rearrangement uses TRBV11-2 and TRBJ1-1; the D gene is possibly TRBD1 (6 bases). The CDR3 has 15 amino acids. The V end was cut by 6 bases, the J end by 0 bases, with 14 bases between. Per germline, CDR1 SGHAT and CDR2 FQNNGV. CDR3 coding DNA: TGTGCCAGCAGACCCCTCGGACAGATGAACACTGAAGCTTTCTTT. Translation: CASRPLGQMNTEAFF.

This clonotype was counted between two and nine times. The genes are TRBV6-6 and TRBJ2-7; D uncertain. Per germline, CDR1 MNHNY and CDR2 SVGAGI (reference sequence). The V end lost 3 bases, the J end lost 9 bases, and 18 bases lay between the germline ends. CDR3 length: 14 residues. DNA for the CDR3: TGTGCCAGCAGTTATGGTAGGGAATCCGTCGGGCAGTACTTC. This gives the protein CASSYGRESVGQYF.

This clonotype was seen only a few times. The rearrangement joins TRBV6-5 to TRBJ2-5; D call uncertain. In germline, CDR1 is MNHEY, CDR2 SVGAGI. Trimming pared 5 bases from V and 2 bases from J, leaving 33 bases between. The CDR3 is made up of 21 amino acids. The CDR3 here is CASSPDPSIGPVYFTQETQYF. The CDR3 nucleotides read TGTGCCAGCAGTCCGGACCCTAGTATAGGCCCTGTTTACTTTACGCAAGAGACCCAGTACTTC.